Following are 22 T cell receptor beta chains from one sample sequenced in a study of technical replicates of blood from several donors (dated by TCRdb to about 2017). Library preparation used the immunoSEQ multiplex PCR assay. The table comes from immuneACCESS by way of TCRdb, which keeps in-frame sequences with V and J called. Part of the clones is missing from these tables; in studies checked, under half for an unresolved V gene and the rest for unknown reasons. The table for this sample lists about 84,000 clones; almost 98% of them were counted only once. The ten largest clones add up to 0.18% of the sample. Specimen: T cells isolated from PBMCs. Receptors originate from a human donor in good health.

This clone was seen only once. The gene calls are TRBV6-1 and TRBJ2-2; 8 bases are shared with TRBD1. Germline CDR1 is MNHNS and CDR2 is SASEGT. This CDR3 spans 15 amino acids. The V gene end was trimmed by 6 bases and the J gene end by 3 bases; junction bases not matched to a gene: 6. The CDR3 here is CASSPRTGHTGELFF. For the CDR3, the DNA is TGTGCCAGCAGCCCCAGGACAGGGCACACCGGGGAGCTGTTTTTT.

The J gene is TRBJ2-3, the V gene TRBV11-3; 13 nucleotides line up with TRBD2. Germline loops: CDR1 SGHNT, CDR2 YENEEA. This CDR3 contains 18 residues. The junction had 10 bases not matched to a gene; V was cut back by 3 bases and J by 4 bases. The CDR3 bases are TGTGCCAGCAGCTTTGGACTAGCGGGAGTTGGGAGTTCAGATACGCAGTATTTT. Residues: CASSFGLAGVGSSDTQYF.

The J gene is TRBJ2-2, the V gene TRBV10-2; tentative D call: TRBD1 (6 bases). Germline V lookup: CDR1 WSHSY, CDR2 SAAADI. Trimming cost V 6 bases and J 7 bases, with 15 bases left between them. This CDR3 is built from 14 residues. CDR3 sequence: CASRGQGLGGELFF. DNA for the CDR3: TGCGCCAGCAGGGGCCAGGGGTTGGGCGGGGAGCTGTTTTTT.

The chain uses TRBV5-4 and TRBJ1-4; D is unclear. V gave up 9 bases and J gave up 7 bases, with 22 bases separating them. Germline-derived CDR1 and CDR2 are SGHNT and YYREEE (reference sequence). CDR3 length: 15 residues. The CDR3 DNA sequence: TGTGCCACCGGAGACGGACGAAGAGGAGGTGAAAAACTGTTTTTT. Protein sequence: CATGDGRRGGEKLFF. The variable domain in full, with the rest retrieved from reference TRBV5-4 and TRBJ1-4, is ETGVTQSPTHLIKTRGQQVTLRCSSQSGHNTVSWYQQALGQGPQFIFQYYREEENGRGNFPPRFSGLQFPNYSSELNVNALELDDSALYLCATGDGRRGGEKLFFGSGTQLSVL.

The genes are TRBV4-1 and TRBJ2-5; 8 positions agree with TRBD1. This CDR3 spans 16 amino acids. Germline values: CDR1 MGHRA, CDR2 YSYEKL. Unmatched junction bases numbered 10, after V lost 3 bases and J lost 4 bases. The chain's CDR3 is CASSHRQDRELETQYF. The CDR3 coding sequence is TGCGCCAGCAGCCACAGACAGGACAGGGAGCTAGAGACCCAGTACTTC.

The rearrangement uses TRBV5-1 and TRBJ2-2, with D possibly being TRBD2 (5 bases). CDR3 length equals 15 residues. Germline-derived CDR1 and CDR2 are SGHRS and YFSETQ. The V gene lost 7 bases and the J gene lost 3 bases, with 16 bases spanning the gap. The CDR3 region has the DNA TGCGCCAGCGGGCTACGGGGAGTTGACACCGGGGAGCTGTTTTTT. As protein: CASGLRGVDTGELFF.

The genes are TRBV28 and TRBJ1-2; D is unresolved. The CDR3 runs 13 residues. Trimming removed 7 bases from V and 3 bases from J, with 12 bases in between. The V gene's germline CDR1 is MDHEN and CDR2 SYDVKM. As DNA, the CDR3 is TGTGCCAGCAATCCATCTACGGACTATGGCTACACCTTC. It yields the protein CASNPSTDYGYTF.

This sequence joins TRBV7-2 and TRBJ2-7; D remains unclear. The ends were cut back, 5 bases at V and 2 bases at J, with 16 bases in the middle. CDR3 size: 15 residues. CDR1 and CDR2 (germline): SGHTA, FQGNSA. In DNA form, the CDR3 reads TGTGCCAGCAGCCCTCTCAGGTATTCGGCCTACGAGCAGTACTTC. It codes for CASSPLRYSAYEQYF.

The rearrangement uses TRBV11-3 and TRBJ1-4, with TRBD1 matching 11 bases. Per germline, CDR1 SGHNT and CDR2 YENEEA. The CDR3 is 17 residues long. The junction had 11 bases not matched to a gene; V was cut back by 4 bases and J by 7 bases. CDR3 coding DNA: TGTGCCAGCAGCTCTCCCTTTTCCGGGACAGGGGGTGAAAAACTGTTTTTT. It codes for CASSSPFSGTGGEKLFF.

This chain connects TRBV30 to TRBJ1-2, with D possibly TRBD1 on 5 matching bases. CDR1 is GTSNPN and CDR2 is SVGIG in the germline V gene (reference sequence). V lost 0 bases and J lost 3, with 17 bases in between. This CDR3 region has 16 residues. CDR3 sequence (DNA): TGTGCCTGGAGTGTTTCTAAGGGCCGGGGGGACTATGGCTACACCTTC. It translates to CAWSVSKGRGDYGYTF.

V gene TRBV7-9 combines with J gene TRBJ1-2; TRBD1 matches at 8 bases. The CDR3 is 17 amino acids. The V gene end was trimmed by 1 base and the J gene end by 1 base; junction bases not matched to a gene: 8. In germline, CDR1 is SEHNR, CDR2 FQNEAQ (reference sequence). Here the CDR3 reads CASSLDVGTGNNYGYTF. DNA of the CDR3: TGTGCCAGCAGCTTAGATGTCGGGACAGGAAATAACTATGGCTACACCTTC.

The CDR3 loop is CASRAGTYHEGSGNTIYF. CDR3 coding DNA: TGTGCCAGCAGGGCCGGGACTTATCACGAAGGCTCTGGAAACACCATATATTTT. This chain joins TRBV2 and TRBJ1-3; the D gene is possibly TRBD1 (5 bases). V dropped 6 bases and J dropped 0 bases, with 21 bases sitting between them. Per germline, CDR1 SNHLY and CDR2 FYNNEI. The CDR3 has 18 amino acids.

The V and J genes are TRBV19 and TRBJ1-4, with TRBD1 as a possible D gene (6 bases). The CDR3 extends over 14 amino acids. V was cut by 7 bases and J by 5 bases, with 14 bases left in between. Germline values: CDR1 LNHDA, CDR2 SQIVND (reference sequence). The DNA for the CDR3 is TGTGCCAGTACCCCAGGGGCCTTCAATGAAAAACTGTTTTTT. This translates into CASTPGAFNEKLFF.

This chain connects TRBV19 to TRBJ2-5, with 11 bases fitting TRBD1. The germline V gene encodes CDR1 LNHDA and CDR2 SQIVND (reference sequence). This CDR3 comprises 20 residues. Trimming took 3 bases from V and 4 from J; bases not matched to a gene: 19. The CDR3 region has the DNA TGTGCCAGTAGTATGCTTCCGGGACAGGGGGTTTCTCATAACGGAGAGACCCAGTACTTC. Protein: CASSMLPGQGVSHNGETQYF.

This chain uses TRBV2 with TRBJ1-1, with unresolved D. Looked up from germline, CDR1 is SNHLY and CDR2 is FYNNEI. The V gene lost 4 bases and the J gene lost 2 bases, with 8 bases spanning the gap. The CDR3 is 13 residues long. CDR3 nucleotides: TGTGCCAGCAGTGTGGCACCTAACACTGAAGCTTTCTTT. As protein: CASSVAPNTEAFF.

This clone was observed a few times. The genes are TRBV6-6 and TRBJ2-7; TRBD1 might be the D (5 bases). V gave up 6 bases and J gave up 7 bases, with 16 bases separating them. Germline V gives CDR1 MNHNY, CDR2 SVGAGI (reference sequence). There are 13 residues in the CDR3. The CDR3 sequence is CASRIGHTEEQYF. The CDR3 DNA is TGTGCCAGCAGAATAGGACACACGGAGGAGCAGTACTTC.

Written as DNA, the CDR3 is TGTGCCAGCAGCTTGGCTACGGGAAACACCATATATTTT. This encodes CASSLATGNTIYF. The chain employs TRBV5-4 and TRBJ1-3; D gene ambiguous. CDR1 is SGHNT, CDR2 YYREEE, per germline (reference sequence). Trimming shortened V by 0 bases and J by 4 bases, and 5 bases separated the two germline ends. The CDR3 runs to 13 residues. Full variable domain (outside the CDR3, taken from reference TRBV5-4 and TRBJ1-3): ETGVTQSPTHLIKTRGQQVTLRCSSQSGHNTVSWYQQALGQGPQFIFQYYREEENGRGNFPPRFSGLQFPNYSSELNVNALELDDSALYLCASSLATGNTIYFGEGSWLTVV.

Notes on this clone: One junction end does not reproduce the germline sequence, and a read error may be involved. The CDR3 sequence: CASSLDRDGETQYF. The CDR3 region has the DNA TGTGCTAGCAGCCTGGACAGGGACGGGGAGACCCAGTACTTC. The V gene is TRBV7-7, the J gene TRBJ2-5, with 8 bases lining up with TRBD1. The CDR3 consists of 14 residues. Germline lookup yields CDR1 SSHAT and CDR2 FNYEAQ (reference sequence). Based on the CDR3 plus reference TRBV7-7 and TRBJ2-5, the full variable domain is GAGVSQSPRYKVTKRGQDVTLRCDPISSHATLYWYQQALGQGPEFLTYFNYEAQPDKSGLPSDRFSAERPEGSISTLTIQRTEQRDSAMYRCASSLDRDGETQYFGPGTRLLVL.

V is TRBV5-1 and J is TRBJ2-7; 9 nucleotides agree with TRBD2. V gave up 0 bases and J gave up 3 bases; unmatched junction bases: 4. There are 15 residues in the CDR3. Per germline, CDR1 SGHRS and CDR2 YFSETQ. DNA of the CDR3: TGCGCCAGCAGCTTGGAACTAGCGGGTAACTACGAGCAGTACTTC. Its protein product is CASSLELAGNYEQYF.

This clone was counted once. The chain joins TRBV11-3 to TRBJ2-7; D is possibly TRBD2 (5 bases). The germline V and J ends were trimmed by 5 bases and 2 bases, with 19 bases remaining between them. The CDR3 length is 16 residues. Germline loops: CDR1 SGHNT, CDR2 YENEEA. The CDR3 nucleotides read TGTGCCAGCAGCCCCACCGGCGGACTGCCCGCCTACGAGCAGTACTTC. Translating gives CASSPTGGLPAYEQYF.

This chain connects TRBV6-5 to TRBJ2-2; unclear D gene. The germline V gene has CDR1 MNHEY and CDR2 SVGAGI. This CDR3 has 13 residues. V lost 2 bases, J lost 6 bases, and 7 bases lay in between. CDR3 amino acids: CASSYLPSGELFF. The CDR3 region has the DNA TGTGCCAGCAGTTACCTCCCGTCCGGGGAGCTGTTTTTT.

V and J are TRBV6-6 and TRBJ2-2; D remains ambiguous. Trimming stripped 6 bases from V and 3 bases from J, with 5 bases between. The CDR3 spans 12 residues. Germline V gives CDR1 MNHNY, CDR2 SVGAGI (reference sequence). This chain's CDR3 is CASSRDTGELFF. CDR3 sequence (DNA): TGTGCCAGCAGCCGGGACACCGGGGAGCTGTTTTTT.